The TCR beta chain under discussion was sequenced for a study of cytomegalovirus exposure and HLA in healthy donors. Study-level findings and limits: A previous analysis found most TCR beta V segments productive roughly 87% or roughly 30% of the time.

The CDR3 contains 14 residues. With 4 bases removed from V and 1 base from J, the gap between germline ends came to 10 bases. Germline V gene data show CDR1 as MDHEN and CDR2 as SYDVKM. Both 60 Vbeta primers and 13 Jbeta primers went into the PCR. TCRdb's copy holds only in-frame clones and misses some; the assay was immunoSEQ multiplex PCR. The table has 140,000 or so clones, around 75% seen once; the top ten hold around 4.7%. Turning to this clone: What it binds is not known.

V and J are TRBV28 and TRBJ2-5, with D possibly matching TRBD2 (6 bases). Sequenced input: PBMCs. This receptor was identified in a man in his sixties in good health and CMV-seronegative. CDR3 in amino acids: CASSSPGAQETQYF. Written as DNA, the CDR3 is TGTGCCAGCAGTTCCCCGGGAGCCCAAGAGACCCAGTACTTC.